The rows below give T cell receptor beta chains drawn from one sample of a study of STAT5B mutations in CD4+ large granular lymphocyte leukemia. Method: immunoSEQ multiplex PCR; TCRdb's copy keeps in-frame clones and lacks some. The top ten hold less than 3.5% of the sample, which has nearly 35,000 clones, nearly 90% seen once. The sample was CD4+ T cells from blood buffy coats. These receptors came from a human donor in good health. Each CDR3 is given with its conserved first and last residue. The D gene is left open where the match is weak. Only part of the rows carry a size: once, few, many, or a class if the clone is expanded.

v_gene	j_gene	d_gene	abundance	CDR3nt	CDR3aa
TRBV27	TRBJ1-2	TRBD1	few	TGTGCCAGCAGTCTTAACAGGGGAAACTATGGCTACACCTTC	CASSLNRGNYGYTF
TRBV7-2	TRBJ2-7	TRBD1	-	TGTGCCAGCAGCCTTGAATTGGGACAGGGTGCCTTC	CASSLELGQGAF
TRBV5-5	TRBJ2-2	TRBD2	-	TGTGCCAGCAGACCGTCGGGACTAGCGGATTACACCGGGGAGCTGTTTTTT	CASRPSGLADYTGELFF
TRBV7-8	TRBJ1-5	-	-	TGTGCCAGCAGCTTAGCTAGGTGGAACAATCAGCCCCAGCATTTT	CASSLARWNNQPQHF
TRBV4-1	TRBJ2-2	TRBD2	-	TGCGCCAGCAGCCAGCTACCGGGACTAGCAGGAGCCGGGGAGCTGTTTTTT	CASSQLPGLAGAGELFF
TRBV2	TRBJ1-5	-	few	TGTGCCAGCAGTGATAGTGGATACGAGTATCAGCCCCAGCATTTT	CASSDSGYEYQPQHF
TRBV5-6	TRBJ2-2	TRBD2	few	TGTGCCAGCAGCTTGGCAGGCGGCGGGAGGGCCGGCGGGGAGCTGTTTTTT	CASSLAGGGRAGGELFF
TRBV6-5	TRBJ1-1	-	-	TGTGCCAGCAGTTGGGACCCGGGACGGGACCACTCGGAAGCTTTCTTT	CASSWDPGRDHSEAFF
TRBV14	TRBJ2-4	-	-	TGTGCCAGCAGCCCTCCCCGGACAGCATTAGCCAAAAACATTCAGTACTTC	CASSPPRTALAKNIQYF
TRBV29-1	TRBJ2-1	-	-	TGCAGCGTTGAAGCGGTTACCTACAATGAGCAGTTCTTC	CSVEAVTYNEQFF
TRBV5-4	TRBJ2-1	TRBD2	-	TGTGCCAGCAGCTCCTTAAGCGGGAGGGGAACTACCTACAATGAGCAGTTCTTC	CASSSLSGRGTTYNEQFF
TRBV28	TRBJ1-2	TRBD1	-	TGTGCCAGCAGTCCCGGGACAGGGGTATCTATAGGTGGCTACACCTTC	CASSPGTGVSIGGYTF
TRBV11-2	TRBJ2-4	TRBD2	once	TGTGCCAGCAGCCCCTTACTAGCGAAAGAGGCCAAAAACATTCAGTACTTC	CASSPLLAKEAKNIQYF
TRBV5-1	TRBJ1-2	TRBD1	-	TGCGCCAGCAGCTTGGGAGGACAGGGTACCTATGGCTACACCTTC	CASSLGGQGTYGYTF
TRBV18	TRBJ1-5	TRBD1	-	TGTGCCAGCTCACCGGGAGGGGGCTACAATCAGCCCCAGCATTTT	CASSPGGGYNQPQHF
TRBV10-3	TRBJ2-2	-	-	TGTGCCATCAGTGGGGTCCAAAACACCGGGGAGCTGTTTTTT	CAISGVQNTGELFF
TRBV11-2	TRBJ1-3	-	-	TGTGCCAGCAGCTCTCAACGGAACACCATATATTTT	CASSSQRNTIYF
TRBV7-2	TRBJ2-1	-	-	TGTGCCAGCAGCTTACGCAGGGACAATGAGCAGTTCTTC	CASSLRRDNEQFF